The TCR beta chain described here comes from a study of PD-1 blockade in classical Hodgkin lymphoma. Notes on the study in general: Researchers reported that CD4+ TCR diversity, though not CD8+, rose significantly by C4D1. The origin of the repertoire differences remains undefined, with disease activity or prior therapy as possible causes. Diversity similar to that of newly diagnosed patients was seen at baseline in complete responders. When set against healthy donors, newly diagnosed patients were reported to show lower baseline TCR diversity.

This CDR3 comprises 15 residues. Germline CDR1 is SGHRS and CDR2 is YFSETQ. The V end lost 2 bases, the J end lost 4 bases, and 16 bases lay between the germline ends. Notes on this clone: Its antigen is unidentified.

Specified time point: cycle 4 day 1 (C4D1), after 6 weeks of nivolumab. There was relapse after autologous stem cell transplantation in every patient, and there was variation in brentuximab vedotin exposure. The method was immunoSEQ multiplex PCR; TCRdb's version includes in-frame clones alone and lacks a portion of them. The sample shows about 85,000 clones, 90% of them seen only once. The chain couples TRBV5-1 to TRBJ2-7; a possible D gene is TRBD1 (6 bases). The material sequenced was peripheral blood mononuclear cells (PBMCs), taken before the fourth cycle of nivolumab. The source is a human donor with classical Hodgkin lymphoma. DNA of the CDR3: TGCGCCAGCAGCTTACAACCGGGACAAACTTACGAGCAGTACTTC. Its protein is CASSLQPGQTYEQYF.